This T cell receptor beta chain stems from a study of CD8+ T cells in alopecia areata. This clone was picked up a small number of times. The antigen is unknown. Overall study findings and caveats: More clonal than normal scalp was lesional scalp, particularly alopecia totalis/universalis.

Extraction and reverse transcription of RNA yielded cDNA as the sequencing template. Data came from immunoSEQ multiplex PCR; TCRdb stores just in-frame clones and leaves some out. The sample holds about 140,000 clones, around 58% seen once. This specimen was CD4+ T cells sorted from blood, taken at week 0. The TCR originated in a human donor with alopecia areata.

The CDR3 loop is CASSFGNTDTQYF. As DNA, the CDR3 is TGCGCCAGCAGCTTCGGTAACACAGATACGCAGTATTTT. This chain uses TRBV5-1 with TRBJ2-3; D is ambiguous. Between the trimmed V and J ends, which lost 2 bases and 2 bases, there was a span of 6 bases. Germline CDR1 and CDR2: SGHRS and YFSETQ. The CDR3 is 13 amino acids.